This T cell receptor (beta chain) comes out of a study of patients and donors after allogeneic stem cell transplantation. The V gene's germline CDR1 is ENHRY and CDR2 SYGVKD. V trimming: 5 bases; J trimming: 2 bases; junction bases outside the gene matches: 8. The CDR3 sequence is 15 residues long. TCRdb re-derived calls from the RT-PCR reads in MiXCR, one entry per CDR3 protein. The sample has more than 850,000 distinct CDR3 sequences, about 20% seen once. The clonotype comes from a human donor who was either an allogeneic HSCT recipient or a stem cell or donor lymphocyte infusion donor (not recorded which). It is not recorded whose cells these are; they may come from a transplant donor. The sample was blood, either unsorted or a sorted T cell fraction (not recorded which). The chain joins TRBV10-3 to TRBJ1-1; 7 nucleotides align to TRBD1. The CDR3 sequence: CAISYTDRANTEAFF. The CDR3 DNA reads TGTGCCATCAGTTATACCGACAGGGCAAACACTGAAGCTTTCTTT.